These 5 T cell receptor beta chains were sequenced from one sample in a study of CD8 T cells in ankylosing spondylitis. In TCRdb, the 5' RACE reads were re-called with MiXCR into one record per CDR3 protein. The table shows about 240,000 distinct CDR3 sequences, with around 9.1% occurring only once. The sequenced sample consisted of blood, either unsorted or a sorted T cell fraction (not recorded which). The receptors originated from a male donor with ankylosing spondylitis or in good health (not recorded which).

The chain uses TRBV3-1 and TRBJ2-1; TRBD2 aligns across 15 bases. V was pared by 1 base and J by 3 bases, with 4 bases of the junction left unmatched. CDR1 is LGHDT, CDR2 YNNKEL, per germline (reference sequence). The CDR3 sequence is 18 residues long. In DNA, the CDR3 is TGTGCCAGCAGCCAAGGCGGACTAGCGGGAGGGGTCTACAATGAGCAGTTCTTC. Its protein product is CASSQGGLAGGVYNEQFF.

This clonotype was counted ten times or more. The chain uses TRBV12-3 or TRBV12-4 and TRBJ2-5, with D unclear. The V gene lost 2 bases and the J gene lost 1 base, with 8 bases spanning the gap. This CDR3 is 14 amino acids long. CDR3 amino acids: CASSLFRPQETQYF. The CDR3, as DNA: TGTGCCAGCAGTTTATTCCGACCCCAAGAGACCCAGTACTTC.

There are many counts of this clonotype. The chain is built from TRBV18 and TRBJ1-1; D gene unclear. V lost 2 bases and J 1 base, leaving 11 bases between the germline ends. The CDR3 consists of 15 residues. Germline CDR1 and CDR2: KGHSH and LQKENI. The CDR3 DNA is TGTGCCAGCTCACCATCACAAGGACCGAACACTGAAGCTTTCTTT. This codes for CASSPSQGPNTEAFF.

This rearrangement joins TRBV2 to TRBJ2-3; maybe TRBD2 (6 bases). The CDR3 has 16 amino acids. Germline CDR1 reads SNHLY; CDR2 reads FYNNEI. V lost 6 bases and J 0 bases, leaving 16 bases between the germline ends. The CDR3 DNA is TGTGCCAGCAGGGGGGGTATAATTTTTAGCACAGATACGCAGTATTTT. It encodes CASRGGIIFSTDTQYF. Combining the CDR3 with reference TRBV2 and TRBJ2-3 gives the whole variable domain EPEVTQTPSHQVTQMGQEVILRCVPISNHLYFYWYRQILGQKVEFLVSFYNNEISEKSEIFDDQFSVERPDGSNFTLKIRSTKLEDSAMYFCASRGGIIFSTDTQYFGPGTRLTVL.

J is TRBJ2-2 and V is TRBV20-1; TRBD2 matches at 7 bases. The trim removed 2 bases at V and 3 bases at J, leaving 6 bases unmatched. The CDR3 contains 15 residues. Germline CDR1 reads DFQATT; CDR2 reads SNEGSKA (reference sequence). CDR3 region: CSARKEGRDTGELFF. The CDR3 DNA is TGCAGTGCTAGAAAAGAGGGGAGGGACACCGGGGAGCTGTTTTTT.